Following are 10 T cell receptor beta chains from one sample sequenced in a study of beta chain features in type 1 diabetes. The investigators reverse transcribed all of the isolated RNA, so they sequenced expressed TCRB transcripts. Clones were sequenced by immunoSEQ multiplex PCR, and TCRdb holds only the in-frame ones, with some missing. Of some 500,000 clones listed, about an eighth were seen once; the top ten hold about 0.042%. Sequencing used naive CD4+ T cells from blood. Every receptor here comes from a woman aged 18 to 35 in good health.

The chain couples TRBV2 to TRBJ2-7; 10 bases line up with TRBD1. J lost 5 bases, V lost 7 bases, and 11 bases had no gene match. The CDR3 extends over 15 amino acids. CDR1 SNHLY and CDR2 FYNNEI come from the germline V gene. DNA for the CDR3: TGTGCCAGCACCCTCGGGACAGGGGAGGTCCACGAGCAGTACGTC. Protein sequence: CASTLGTGEVHEQYV.

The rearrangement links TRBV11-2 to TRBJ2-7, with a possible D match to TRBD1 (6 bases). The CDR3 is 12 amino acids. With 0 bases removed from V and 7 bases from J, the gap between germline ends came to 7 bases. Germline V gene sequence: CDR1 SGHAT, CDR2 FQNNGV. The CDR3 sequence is CASSLDRGEQYF. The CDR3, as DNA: TGTGCCAGCAGCTTAGACAGGGGTGAGCAGTACTTC.

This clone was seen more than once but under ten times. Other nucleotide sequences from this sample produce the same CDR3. For the CDR3, the DNA is TGCAGCGTTCGGATGAACACTGAAGCTTTCTTT. This translates into CSVRMNTEAFF. The V call is TRBV29-1, the J call TRBJ1-1; D unclear. This CDR3 comprises 11 residues. Germline loops: CDR1 SQVTM, CDR2 ANQGSEA. Deletions cut 5 bases from V and 0 bases from J, with 4 bases between.

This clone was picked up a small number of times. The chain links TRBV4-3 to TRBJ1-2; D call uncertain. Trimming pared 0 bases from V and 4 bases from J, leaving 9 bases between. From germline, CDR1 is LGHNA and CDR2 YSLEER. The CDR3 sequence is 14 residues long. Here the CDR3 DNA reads TGCGCCAGCAGCCAAGATCAGGACGGCTATGGCTACACCTTC. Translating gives CASSQDQDGYGYTF.

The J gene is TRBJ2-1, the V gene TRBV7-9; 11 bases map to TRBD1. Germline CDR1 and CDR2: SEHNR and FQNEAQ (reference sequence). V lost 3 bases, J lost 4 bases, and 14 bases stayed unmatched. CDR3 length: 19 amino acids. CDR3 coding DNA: TGTGCCAGCAGCTTTTTGGGTTCTATGGGACAGGGGGGTTACAATGAGCAGTTCTTC. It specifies CASSFLGSMGQGGYNEQFF.

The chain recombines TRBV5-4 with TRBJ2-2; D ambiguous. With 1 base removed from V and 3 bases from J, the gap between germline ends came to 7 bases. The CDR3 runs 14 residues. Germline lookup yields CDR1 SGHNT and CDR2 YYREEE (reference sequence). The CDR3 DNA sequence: TGTGCCAGCAGCTTGTTGGGGTACACCGGGGAGCTGTTTTTT. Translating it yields CASSLLGYTGELFF.

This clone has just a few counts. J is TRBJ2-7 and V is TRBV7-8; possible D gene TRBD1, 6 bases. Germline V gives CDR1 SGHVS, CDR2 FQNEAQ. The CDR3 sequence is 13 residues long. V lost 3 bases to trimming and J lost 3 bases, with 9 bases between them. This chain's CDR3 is CASSFGQIYEQYF. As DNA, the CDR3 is TGTGCCAGCAGCTTCGGACAGATCTACGAGCAGTACTTC.

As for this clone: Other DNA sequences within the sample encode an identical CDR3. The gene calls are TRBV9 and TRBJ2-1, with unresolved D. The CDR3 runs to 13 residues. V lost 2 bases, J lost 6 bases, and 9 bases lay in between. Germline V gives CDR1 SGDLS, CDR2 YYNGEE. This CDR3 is CASSVGSGNEQFF. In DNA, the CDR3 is TGTGCCAGCAGCGTCGGCAGTGGCAATGAGCAGTTCTTC.

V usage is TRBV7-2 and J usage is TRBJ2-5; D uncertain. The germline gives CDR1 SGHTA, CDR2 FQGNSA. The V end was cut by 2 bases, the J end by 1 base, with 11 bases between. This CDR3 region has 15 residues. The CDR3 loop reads CASSLSTEIQETQYF. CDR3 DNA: TGTGCCAGCAGCTTATCGACGGAGATCCAAGAGACCCAGTACTTC.

The CDR3, as DNA: TGTGCCAGCTCGGAGGGTGGCTACTACGAGCAGTACGTC. It codes for CASSEGGYYEQYV. This chain links TRBV18 with TRBJ2-7; D is perhaps TRBD2 (6 bases). The CDR3 contains 13 residues. The germline V gene encodes CDR1 KGHSH and CDR2 LQKENI. With 6 bases removed from V and 3 bases from J, the gap between germline ends came to 12 bases.